The 29 T cell receptor beta chains given below trace back to one sample, sequenced in a study of neurological immune-mediated disorders. TCRdb reprocessed the 5' RACE reads via MiXCR and lists one record per CDR3 protein. The sample includes some 48,000 distinct CDR3 sequences, around 5.3% of them seen just once. Sequences were obtained from CD4+ T cells from blood. The receptors shown here come from a young woman with multiple sclerosis.

The table lists this clonotype with many counts. The V call is TRBV5-5, the J call TRBJ1-2; TRBD1 aligns across 7 bases. The length of the CDR3 is 15 residues. Germline trimming cut 3 bases from V and 5 bases from J; bases unmatched to any gene: 10. Germline V gene lookup returns CDR1 SGHKS and CDR2 YYEKEE (reference sequence). The CDR3 region has the DNA TGTGCCAGCAGCTATTACTCCGGGACAGATTATGGCTACACCTTC. Its protein is CASSYYSGTDYGYTF.

This clonotype was recorded many times. This chain links TRBV5-4 with TRBJ1-2; D perhaps matches TRBD1 (5 bases). Germline CDR1 reads SGHNT; CDR2 reads YYREEE (reference sequence). The CDR3 totals 16 residues. V was pared by 4 bases and J by 6 bases, with 22 bases between. The CDR3 sequence: CASSPGGWGNVNGYTF. CDR3 nucleotides: TGTGCCAGCAGCCCCGGCGGATGGGGGAATGTGAATGGCTACACCTTC.

This clonotype is judged medium-sized (0.01 to 0.1%). The rearrangement joins TRBV2 to TRBJ2-7; D remains unclear. The CDR3 runs to 12 residues. The V end was cut by 6 bases, the J end by 1 base, with 7 bases between. The germline V gene encodes CDR1 SNHLY and CDR2 FYNNEI. CDR3 nucleotides: TGTGCCAGCAGCGGCTATTCCTACGAGCAGTACTTC. Residues: CASSGYSYEQYF.

This clonotype has ten or more counts. The CDR3 loop is CSADWTWSTEAFF. The CDR3 DNA is TGCAGTGCGGACTGGACGTGGTCCACTGAAGCTTTCTTT. The chain links TRBV20-1 to TRBJ1-1, with unresolved D. The CDR3 covers 13 residues. Germline V CDR1 and CDR2: DFQATT, SNEGSKA (reference sequence). V lost 6 bases to trimming and J lost 4 bases, with 15 bases between them.

The sample holds many counts of this clonotype. The chain employs TRBV5-1 and TRBJ2-1; TRBD2 matches 10 bases. After removal of 5 bases from V and 2 bases from J, the junction contained 7 bases not matched to a gene. The CDR3 has 16 amino acids. Per germline, CDR1 SGHRS and CDR2 YFSETQ. CDR3 coding DNA: TGCGCCAGCAGTAGGGCTAGCGGGGGTACCTACAATGAGCAGTTCTTC. Amino acid sequence: CASSRASGGTYNEQFF.

This clonotype was detected ten times or more. This chain connects TRBV3-1 to TRBJ2-7; 8 bases fit TRBD1. The germline V gene has CDR1 LGHDT and CDR2 YNNKEL (reference sequence). Trimming took 0 bases from V and 5 from J; bases not matched to a gene: 9. CDR3 length: 16 amino acids. The CDR3 loop reads CASSQDLSGGFNEQYF. The CDR3 DNA sequence: TGTGCCAGCAGCCAAGATTTATCAGGGGGCTTTAACGAGCAGTACTTC.

This clonotype was seen only a few times. V and J are TRBV24-1 and TRBJ1-6, with 7 positions matching TRBD1. Germline CDR1 KGHDR, CDR2 SFDVKD. With 0 bases clipped from V and 8 bases from J, the junction kept 3 bases outside the gene matches. CDR3 length: 15 amino acids. The CDR3 coding sequence is TGTGCCACCAGTGATTTGTTGACAGGGTATTCACCCCTCCACTTT. As protein: CATSDLLTGYSPLHF.

V usage is TRBV7-2 and J usage is TRBJ1-5; D is undetermined. Trimming took off 7 bases at V and 2 bases at J, with 15 bases between the two ends. The germline gives CDR1 SGHTA, CDR2 FQGNSA. The CDR3 is 15 residues long. The CDR3 sequence is CASTEGAEGNQPQHF. In DNA, the CDR3 is TGTGCCAGCACAGAGGGCGCCGAAGGCAATCAGCCCCAGCATTTT.

This clonotype was recorded many times. V is TRBV5-4 and J is TRBJ1-5, with D tentatively TRBD1 (6 bases). The germline V gene encodes CDR1 SGHNT and CDR2 YYREEE (reference sequence). V gave up 0 bases and J gave up 0 bases, with 13 bases separating them. CDR3 length: 17 residues. CDR3 nucleotide sequence: TGTGCCAGCAGCTTGGCCCGGGACACATATAGCAATCAGCCCCAGCATTTT. Encoded protein: CASSLARDTYSNQPQHF.

At least ten counts were recorded for this clonotype. This chain connects TRBV12-3 or TRBV12-4 to TRBJ1-1, with D perhaps TRBD1 (6 bases). This CDR3 is built from 15 residues. V was shortened by 3 bases and J by 1 base, with 12 bases between the two germline ends. The CDR3 sequence is CASSFQQGPNTEAFF. CDR3 bases: TGTGCCAGCAGTTTCCAACAGGGCCCGAACACTGAAGCTTTCTTT.

Ten or more counts support this clonotype. J is TRBJ2-3 and V is TRBV28; unclear D gene. V lost 2 bases to trimming and J lost 0 bases, with 6 bases between them. Germline CDR1 MDHEN, CDR2 SYDVKM. This CDR3 spans 14 amino acids. The CDR3 bases are TGTGCCAGCAGTTTACCTTTCAGCACAGATACGCAGTATTTT. Amino acid sequence: CASSLPFSTDTQYF.

Ten or more counts support this clonotype. This chain connects TRBV5-8 to TRBJ1-1; 7 bases agree with TRBD1. The V gene end was trimmed by 4 bases and the J gene end by 7 bases; junction bases not matched to a gene: 10. Germline lookup yields CDR1 SGHTS and CDR2 YDEGEE. This CDR3 has 14 amino acids. The CDR3 DNA reads TGTGCCAGCAGCCGTAGCCCGGGACAGCTTGAAGCTTTCTTT. It translates to CASSRSPGQLEAFF.

This clonotype was recorded at least ten times. The chain is built from TRBV5-8 and TRBJ1-4; 7 bases fit TRBD1. Germline-derived CDR1 and CDR2 are SGHTS and YDEGEE. Unmatched junction bases numbered 9, after V lost 2 bases and J lost 5 bases. The CDR3 runs 16 residues. The chain's CDR3 is CASSFIGSGGNEKLFF. The DNA of the CDR3 is TGTGCCAGCAGCTTTATAGGTTCAGGGGGGAATGAAAAACTGTTTTTT.

J is TRBJ1-2 and V is TRBV6-2 or TRBV6-3; TRBD1 aligns across 8 bases. Trimming at V came to 5 bases and at J to 2 bases, leaving 10 bases not matched to a gene. CDR3 length: 16 residues. Germline loops: CDR1 MNHEY, CDR2 SVGEGT. Here the CDR3 reads CASSERPGQGNYGYTF. The CDR3 region has the DNA TGTGCCAGCAGTGAACGACCAGGACAGGGAAACTATGGCTACACCTTC.

This clonotype was recorded at least ten times. This chain uses TRBV18 with TRBJ1-3; no reliable D call. The CDR3 totals 16 residues. The germline gives CDR1 KGHSH, CDR2 LQKENI. Trimming shortened V by 0 bases and J by 0 bases, and 9 bases separated the two germline ends. The CDR3 protein is CASSPPGRNSGNTIYF. The CDR3 DNA reads TGTGCCAGCTCACCACCCGGACGAAACTCTGGAAACACCATATATTTT.

This clonotype was counted many times. V and J are TRBV3-1 and TRBJ2-3, with D perhaps matching TRBD1 or TRBD2 (5 bases each). From germline, CDR1 is LGHDT and CDR2 YNNKEL (reference sequence). The CDR3 spans 15 residues. The ends were cut back, 3 bases at V and 2 bases at J, with 12 bases in the middle. CDR3: CASSQGLANTDTQYF. CDR3 DNA: TGTGCCAGCAGCCAGGGGCTAGCCAACACAGATACGCAGTATTTT.

This clonotype has a count of ten or more. This chain uses TRBV12-3 or TRBV12-4 with TRBJ1-5; 10 bases align to TRBD1. The CDR3 covers 15 residues. With V trimmed by 6 bases and J by 3 bases, 5 bases remained unmatched. CDR3 DNA sequence: TGTGCCAGCAGAGGGGGACAGGGGAACAATCAGCCCCAGCATTTT. The encoded protein is CASRGGQGNNQPQHF.

This clonotype was counted ten times or more. The rearrangement uses TRBV14 and TRBJ2-4; 10 bases line up with TRBD2. In germline, CDR1 is SGHDN, CDR2 FVKESK. There are 19 residues in the CDR3. With V trimmed by 1 base and J by 5 bases, 14 bases remained unmatched. The CDR3 reads CASSQGVFGAGGPENIQYF. The CDR3 DNA reads TGTGCCAGCAGCCAAGGAGTCTTTGGAGCGGGGGGGCCCGAAAACATTCAGTACTTC.

This clonotype was seen many times. The V call is TRBV12-3 or TRBV12-4, the J call TRBJ2-4; no clear D. The CDR3 consists of 14 residues. Trimming took off 7 bases at V and 0 bases at J, with 10 bases between the two ends. Here the CDR3 reads CASTLRSAKNIQYF. The CDR3 DNA is TGTGCCAGCACCCTACGGTCAGCCAAAAACATTCAGTACTTC.

The genes are TRBV9 and TRBJ1-1; D is possibly TRBD1 (6 bases). The CDR3 covers 14 residues. Germline values: CDR1 SGDLS, CDR2 YYNGEE. Trimming took off 0 bases at V and 11 bases at J, with 17 bases between the two ends. CDR3 loop: CASSVEDSVLNAFF. In DNA form, the CDR3 reads TGTGCCAGCAGCGTAGAGGACAGTGTGCTGAATGCTTTCTTT.

This clonotype was seen at least ten times. V gene TRBV29-1 combines with J gene TRBJ1-5; 7 nucleotides agree with TRBD1. Germline CDR1 and CDR2: SQVTM and ANQGSEA. V was clipped by 6 bases and J by 5 bases; unmatched bases: 7. The CDR3 length is 13 residues. In DNA form, the CDR3 reads TGCAGCGTCGGAGGGGACAGCGATCAGCCCCAGCATTTT. Protein sequence: CSVGGDSDQPQHF.

This clonotype was counted at least ten times. The chain employs TRBV6-2 or TRBV6-3 and TRBJ1-2; possible D gene TRBD1, 5 bases. This CDR3 has 16 residues. The germline gives CDR1 MNHEY, CDR2 SVGEGT. With 5 bases removed from V and 0 bases from J, the gap between germline ends came to 16 bases. CDR3 nucleotide sequence: TGTGCCAGCAGTAAACAAGGTTCAGGGACTAACTATGGCTACACCTTC. Translating it yields CASSKQGSGTNYGYTF.

This clonotype occurred many times. The CDR3, as DNA: TGCGCCAGCAGCCAAGGAATTATGGACTCTGGAAACACCATATATTTT. The encoded protein is CASSQGIMDSGNTIYF. The chain has TRBV4-3 and TRBJ1-3; no clear D. There are 16 residues in the CDR3. Trimming removed 1 base from V and 0 bases from J, with 10 bases in between. Germline CDR1 LGHNA, CDR2 YSLEER.

In regard to this clonotype: Because the CDR3's place on the DNA is in doubt, the DNA is left out and the CDR3 is given as listed by TCRdb. This chain uses TRBV7-3 with TRBJ2-2. The V gene's germline CDR1 is SGHTA and CDR2 FQGTGA. Both ends counted, the CDR3 spans 18 residues. CDR3 residues: CASSFYICSASGHGELFF.

This clonotype was counted ten times or more. The chain's CDR3 is CSASLSSGIYNEQFF. The CDR3 DNA follows: TGCAGTGCTAGTTTGTCTAGCGGAATCTACAATGAGCAGTTCTTC. J is TRBJ2-1 and V is TRBV20-1; the match to TRBD2 covers 7 bases. After removal of 3 bases from V and 3 bases from J, the junction contained 8 bases not matched to a gene. The CDR3 runs to 15 residues. CDR1 is DFQATT, CDR2 SNEGSKA, per germline (reference sequence).

This clonotype was picked up many times. The rearrangement uses TRBV28 and TRBJ1-2; 7 nucleotides align to TRBD1. This CDR3 is built from 15 residues. Germline values: CDR1 MDHEN, CDR2 SYDVKM. V trimming: 5 bases; J trimming: 3 bases; junction bases outside the gene matches: 9. The CDR3 region has the DNA TGTGCCAGCAGTCACGGGACAGTTGGACACTATGGCTACACCTTC. This encodes CASSHGTVGHYGYTF.

This clonotype was counted many times. The rearrangement joins TRBV20-1 to TRBJ2-2; tentatively, D is TRBD1 (5 bases). Trimming cost V 3 bases and J 7 bases, with 6 bases left between them. The CDR3 has 11 residues. The germline CDR1 and CDR2 sequences are DFQATT and SNEGSKA (reference sequence). The CDR3 coding sequence is TGCAGTGCTAGCGGACACGGGGAGCTGTTTTTT. This translates into CSASGHGELFF.

This clonotype was counted ten times or more. The chain links TRBV18 to TRBJ1-1; D is perhaps TRBD1 (5 bases). Per germline, CDR1 KGHSH and CDR2 LQKENI. This CDR3 region has 16 residues. Trimming pared 2 bases from V and 3 bases from J, leaving 16 bases between. The CDR3 DNA is TGTGCCAGCTCACCATTTACCGGGGGAGGGGACACTGAAGCTTTCTTT. Its protein is CASSPFTGGGDTEAFF. Supplemented by reference TRBV18 and TRBJ1-1, the full variable domain reads NAGVMQNPRHLVRRRGQEARLRCSPMKGHSHVYWYRQLPEEGLKFMVYLQKENIIDESGMPKERFSAEFPKEGPSILRIQQVVRGDSAAYFCASSPFTGGGDTEAFFGQGTRLTVV.

The sample holds many counts of this clonotype. The V call is TRBV27, the J call TRBJ2-3; possibly TRBD2 for D (6 bases). Trimming removed 2 bases from V and 1 base from J, with 10 bases in between. This CDR3 contains 15 residues. Germline V gene lookup returns CDR1 MNHEY and CDR2 SMNVEV (reference sequence). CDR3 nucleotide sequence: TGTGCCAGCAGTTTAGCCGGGACTCGCACAGATACGCAGTATTTT. It yields the protein CASSLAGTRTDTQYF.